This T cell receptor (beta chain) originates from a study of blood T cell repertoires in COVID-19. V lost 1 base and J lost 2, with 20 bases in between. Germline V gene sequence: CDR1 KGHDR, CDR2 SFDVKD. The CDR3 is 19 amino acids. Assay: immunoSEQ multiplex PCR; the TCRdb copy retains only in-frame clones and omits some. The repertoire has about 190,000 clones, approximately 79% of them found once; the top ten carry around an eighth. This TCR came from a woman in her 50s with acute or convalescent COVID-19. The chain uses TRBV24-1 and TRBJ2-1; perhaps TRBD1 as D (6 bases). Sequences were obtained from peripheral blood. The CDR3 reads CATSDLKELGATTYNEQFF. CDR3 sequence (DNA): TGTGCCACCAGTGATTTAAAAGAGTTGGGGGCTACTACCTACAATGAGCAGTTCTTC.